This T cell receptor beta chain was retrieved from a study of cytomegalovirus exposure and HLA in healthy donors. Researchers ran the PCR with 60 Vbeta and 13 Jbeta primers. Using immunoSEQ multiplex PCR, the repertoire was profiled, and TCRdb retains in-frame clones only, with some absent. The sample has some 150,000 clones, roughly four fifths seen once; the top ten hold approximately 12%. Germline V gene data show CDR1 as SGDLS and CDR2 as YYNGEE. The V end was cut by 3 bases, the J end by 5 bases, with 14 bases between. The length of the CDR3 is 14 residues. The source is a man aged 45-65 years in good health and CMV-seropositive. Specimen: PBMCs. The rearrangement uses TRBV9 and TRBJ1-2, with D perhaps TRBD1 (5 bases). The CDR3 sequence: CASSAKFTGYGYTF. The CDR3 coding sequence is TGTGCCAGCAGCGCTAAATTCACAGGATATGGCTACACCTTC.